This T cell receptor (beta chain) was captured in a study of T cells after yellow fever vaccination. Notes on the study in general: A small share of clonotypes appeared in both CD4 and CD8 compartments. It was the secondary response that reached its peak faster, day 5 versus 15, but it was weaker. Reappearing after the booster were most of the clones from primary vaccination (less than 97% CD4, approximately 85% CD8).

This CDR3 has 13 residues. V shed 6 bases and J shed 5 bases, with 16 bases lying between them. CDR1 is DFQATT, CDR2 SNEGSKA, per germline (reference sequence). This clonotype was seen only a few times. Its target is not known. Template switching by 5'RACE produced TCR cDNA, adding a universal primer site and UMIs. TCRdb reanalysed the 5' RACE reads using MiXCR and keeps one entry per CDR3 protein. In the table there are some 350,000 distinct CDR3 sequences, over 5% of which are singletons. J is TRBJ2-5 and V is TRBV20-1; D unclear. The sequencing used PBMCs, collected 5 days after the yellow fever booster vaccination. The receptor's source is a man aged 25-45 years who received the YFV17D yellow fever vaccine. CDR3 sequence: CSADIPAAETQYF. The CDR3 coding sequence is TGCAGTGCGGATATTCCGGCGGCGGAGACCCAGTACTTC.